This T cell receptor beta chain was sequenced in a study of T cell responses to AZD1222 COVID-19 vaccine. General study findings and limits: Unmutated regions of variants are reportedly targeted by nearly half of spike-specific TCRs. Two AZD1222 administrations were followed by greater Spike-specific TCR breadth and depth. Donors were largely white British and mainly female; clonal diversity was possibly underestimated.

Libraries were prepared by immunoSEQ multiplex PCR; TCRdb keeps only in-frame clonotypes and omits some of them. Of approximately 150,000 clones in the sample, 92% were seen once. From germline, CDR1 is MNHEY and CDR2 SVGAGI. V lost 2 bases to trimming and J lost 0 bases, with 1 base between them. The length of the CDR3 is 12 residues. A word on this clone: Its specificity is unknown.

This chain joins TRBV6-5 and TRBJ1-1; D not certain. The source material was peripheral blood, sampled on day 0 of MenACWY control vaccination. This receptor was taken from an adult in good health. The CDR3 DNA follows: TGTGCCAGCAGTTACGTGAACACTGAAGCTTTCTTT. Its translation: CASSYVNTEAFF.